The clone carrying this T cell receptor (beta chain) was picked up many times. The CDR3 runs to 14 residues. The germline V gene has CDR1 SEHNR and CDR2 FQNEAQ (reference sequence). The V end was cut by 3 bases, the J end by 3 bases, with 12 bases between. This sample is part of a study of T cells in Graves' hyperthyroidism and ophthalmopathy. TCR beta CDR3 sequences were amplified from RNA transcripts. HTBI primers were employed in a first-round RT-PCR of the TCR CDR3. TCRdb re-called the multiplex PCR reads with MiXCR, one entry per CDR3 protein. This table has 600,000 to 850,000 distinct CDR3 sequences, under 20% appearing once.

The chain is built from TRBV7-9 and TRBJ2-7, with D unresolved. This TCR was recovered from a woman between 50 and 59 years old with Graves' hyperthyroidism that later progressed to Graves' ophthalmopathy. The sequenced sample consisted of blood. CDR3 loop: CASSFGPSDYEQYF. The CDR3 DNA reads as TGTGCCAGCAGCTTTGGGCCCTCTGACTACGAGCAGTACTTC.